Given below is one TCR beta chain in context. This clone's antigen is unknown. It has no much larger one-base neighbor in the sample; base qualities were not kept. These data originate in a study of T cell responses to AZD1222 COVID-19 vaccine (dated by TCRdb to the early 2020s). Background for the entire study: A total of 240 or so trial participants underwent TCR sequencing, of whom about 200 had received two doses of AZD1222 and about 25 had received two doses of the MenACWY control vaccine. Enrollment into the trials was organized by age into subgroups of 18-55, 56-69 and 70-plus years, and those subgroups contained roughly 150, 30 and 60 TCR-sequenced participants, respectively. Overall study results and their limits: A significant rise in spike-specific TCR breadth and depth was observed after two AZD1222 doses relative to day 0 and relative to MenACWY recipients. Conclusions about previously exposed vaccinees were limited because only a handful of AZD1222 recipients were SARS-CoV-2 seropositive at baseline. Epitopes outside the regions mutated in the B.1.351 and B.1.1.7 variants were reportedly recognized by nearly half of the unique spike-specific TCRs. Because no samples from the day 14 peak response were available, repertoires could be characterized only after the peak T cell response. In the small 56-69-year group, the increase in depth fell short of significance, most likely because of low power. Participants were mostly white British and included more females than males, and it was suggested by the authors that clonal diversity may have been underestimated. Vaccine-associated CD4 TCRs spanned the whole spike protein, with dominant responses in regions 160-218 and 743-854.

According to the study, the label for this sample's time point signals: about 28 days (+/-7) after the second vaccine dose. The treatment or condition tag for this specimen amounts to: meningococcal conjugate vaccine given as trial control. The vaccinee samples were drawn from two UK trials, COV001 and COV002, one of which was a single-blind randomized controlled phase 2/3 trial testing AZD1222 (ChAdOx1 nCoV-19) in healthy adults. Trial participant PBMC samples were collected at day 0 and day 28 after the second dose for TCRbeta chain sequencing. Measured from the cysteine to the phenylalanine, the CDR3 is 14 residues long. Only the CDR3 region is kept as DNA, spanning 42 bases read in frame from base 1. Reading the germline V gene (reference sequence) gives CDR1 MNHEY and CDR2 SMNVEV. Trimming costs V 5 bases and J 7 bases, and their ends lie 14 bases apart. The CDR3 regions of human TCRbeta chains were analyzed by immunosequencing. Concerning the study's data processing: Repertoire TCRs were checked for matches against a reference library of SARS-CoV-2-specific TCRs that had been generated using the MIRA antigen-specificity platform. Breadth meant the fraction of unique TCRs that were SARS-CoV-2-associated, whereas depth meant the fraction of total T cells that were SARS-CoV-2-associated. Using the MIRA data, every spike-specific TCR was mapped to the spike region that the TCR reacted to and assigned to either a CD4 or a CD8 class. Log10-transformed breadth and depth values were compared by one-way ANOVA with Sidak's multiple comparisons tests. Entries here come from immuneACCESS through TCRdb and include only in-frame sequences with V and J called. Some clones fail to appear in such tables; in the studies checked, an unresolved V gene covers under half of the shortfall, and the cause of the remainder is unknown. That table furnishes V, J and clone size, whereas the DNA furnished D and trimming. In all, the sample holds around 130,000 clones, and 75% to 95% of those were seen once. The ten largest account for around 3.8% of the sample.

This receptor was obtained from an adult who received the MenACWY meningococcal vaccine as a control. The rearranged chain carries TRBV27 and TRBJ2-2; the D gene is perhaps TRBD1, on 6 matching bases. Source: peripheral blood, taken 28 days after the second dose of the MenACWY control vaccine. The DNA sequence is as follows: TGTGCCAGCAGTGCAGGGGCCCGCCTCGGGGAGCTGTTTTTT. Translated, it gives CASSAGARLGELFF.